The 30 T cell receptor beta chains below all came from one sample that was sequenced in a study of CD8 T cells in ankylosing spondylitis. Study-level results: Blood from ankylosing spondylitis patients appeared to carry a characteristic roughly 8-variant TCR beta motif.

TCRdb re-called the 5' RACE reads through MiXCR, storing one row per CDR3 protein. This sample has roughly 370,000 distinct CDR3 sequences, with 20% to 25% found just once. These receptors are not linked to any known antigen. Input material: blood, either unsorted or a sorted T cell fraction (not recorded which). The receptors were gathered from a male donor with ankylosing spondylitis.

This clonotype was detected a few times. The genes are TRBV11-2 and TRBJ2-3; TRBD2 matches 10 bases. The length of the CDR3 is 18 residues. V trimming: 2 bases; J trimming: 2 bases; junction bases outside the gene matches: 10. Germline V CDR1 and CDR2: SGHAT, FQNNGV. CDR3 sequence: CASSLWGSGRVNTDTQYF. The DNA of the CDR3 is TGTGCCAGCAGCTTATGGGGCAGCGGGAGGGTAAACACAGATACGCAGTATTTT. Drawing the rest from reference TRBV11-2 and TRBJ2-3, the complete variable domain is EAGVAQSPRYKIIEKRQSVAFWCNPISGHATLYWYQQILGQGPKLLIQFQNNGVVDDSQLPKDRFSAERLKGVDSTLKIQPAKLEDSAVYLCASSLWGSGRVNTDTQYFGPGTRLTVL.

This clonotype was seen more than once but under ten times. This sequence joins TRBV28 and TRBJ2-5, with a possible D match to TRBD2 (6 bases). This CDR3 region has 13 residues. Trimming shortened V by 4 bases and J by 6 bases, and 12 bases separated the two germline ends. CDR1 MDHEN and CDR2 SYDVKM come from the germline V gene. In DNA form, the CDR3 reads TGTGCCAGCAGTTCCCCGGGGACTCAGACCCAGTACTTC. This codes for CASSSPGTQTQYF.

This clonotype was seen a few times. The chain links TRBV7-8 to TRBJ2-7; D is undetermined. The ends were cut back, 0 bases at V and 3 bases at J, with 15 bases in the middle. Germline CDR1 is SGHVS and CDR2 is FQNEAQ. The CDR3 has 16 residues. The CDR3 protein is CASSLAAVPHLYEQYF. The DNA of the CDR3 is TGTGCCAGCAGCTTAGCGGCAGTTCCTCACCTCTACGAGCAGTACTTC.

The chain joins TRBV5-1 to TRBJ2-1, with 15 bases identical to TRBD2. The germline V gene encodes CDR1 SGHRS and CDR2 YFSETQ. This CDR3 region has 16 residues. V gave up 4 bases and J gave up 10 bases; unmatched junction bases: 9. The CDR3 region is CASSLGLAGGYQEQFF. The DNA for the CDR3 is TGCGCCAGCAGCCTTGGACTAGCGGGAGGGTATCAGGAGCAGTTCTTC.

This clonotype was recorded a few times. This sequence joins TRBV5-1 and TRBJ2-3, with D possibly matching TRBD1 (6 bases). From germline, CDR1 is SGHRS and CDR2 YFSETQ. V was clipped by 3 bases and J by 3 bases, with 17 bases between them. The CDR3 has 16 residues. The CDR3 nucleotides are TGCGCCAGCAGCTCCCCCAGGCAGGGGAAAACAGATACGCAGTATTTT. This sequence encodes CASSSPRQGKTDTQYF.

The V gene is TRBV10-3, the J gene TRBJ1-4; TRBD1 agrees at 7 bases. Germline trimming cut 2 bases from V and 5 bases from J; bases unmatched to any gene: 2. This CDR3 is 14 amino acids long. CDR1 and CDR2 from the germline V gene are ENHRY and SYGVKD. The DNA for the CDR3 is TGTGCCATCAGTGAGGGGACAGAGAATGAAAAACTGTTTTTT. Amino acid sequence: CAISEGTENEKLFF.

This clonotype turned up a few times. The chain has TRBV5-1 and TRBJ2-3; D not resolved. Trimming removed 0 bases at V and 4 bases at J, with 12 bases between. The germline gives CDR1 SGHRS, CDR2 YFSETQ. This CDR3 contains 15 residues. The CDR3 reads CASSLAGWLSDTQYF. Written as DNA, the CDR3 is TGCGCCAGCAGCTTGGCCGGTTGGCTGTCAGATACGCAGTATTTT.

This clonotype was seen a few times. The gene calls are TRBV12-3 or TRBV12-4 and TRBJ2-5; D is undetermined. V was cut by 5 bases and J by 1 base, with 11 bases left in between. The CDR3 sequence is 14 residues long. For the CDR3, the DNA is TGTGCCAGCAGTCACCTTGAGTCCCAAGAGACCCAGTACTTC. Translating gives CASSHLESQETQYF.

The chain recombines TRBV6-5 with TRBJ2-7; D ambiguous. This CDR3 is built from 14 residues. The germline V gene encodes CDR1 MNHEY and CDR2 SVGAGI. V was clipped by 4 bases and J by 2 bases, with 12 bases between them. Here the CDR3 reads CASSSLDRTYEQYF. CDR3 in DNA: TGTGCCAGCAGTTCTCTCGATCGTACCTACGAGCAGTACTTC.

This clonotype was observed a handful of times. The chain links TRBV19 to TRBJ2-7; TRBD2 might be the D (5 bases). The germline V gene has CDR1 LNHDA and CDR2 SQIVND (reference sequence). The CDR3 length is 15 residues. Between the trimmed V and J ends, which lost 7 bases and 3 bases, there was a span of 19 bases. The DNA for the CDR3 is TGTGCCAGTACCGAAGGAGGAGGAGGAGTCTACGAGCAGTACTTC. The encoded protein is CASTEGGGGVYEQYF.

This clonotype was seen a handful of times. The rearrangement links TRBV5-1 to TRBJ2-3; possible D gene TRBD2, 5 bases. CDR1 and CDR2 from the germline V gene are SGHRS and YFSETQ. V dropped 0 bases and J dropped 4 bases, with 12 bases sitting between them. The CDR3 extends over 15 amino acids. CDR3 coding DNA: TGCGCCAGCAGCTTGGCGATTGGGGAGTCAGATACGCAGTATTTT. Encoded protein: CASSLAIGESDTQYF. Together with reference TRBV5-1 and TRBJ2-3, the CDR3 gives the full variable domain: KAGVTQTPRYLIKTRGQQVTLSCSPISGHRSVSWYQQTPGQGLQFLFEYFSETQRNKGNFPGRFSGRQFSNSRSEMNVSTLELGDSALYLCASSLAIGESDTQYFGPGTRLTVL.

This clonotype was detected ten times or more. V is TRBV20-1 and J is TRBJ2-3, with 7 positions matching TRBD2. This CDR3 has 14 residues. Per the germline V gene, CDR1 is DFQATT and CDR2 is SNEGSKA (reference sequence). The ends lost 5 bases at V and 4 bases at J; junction bases unmatched: 9. The CDR3 DNA reads TGCAGTGCTGGCCTGGGGGGGGATGCAGATACGCAGTATTTT. This sequence encodes CSAGLGGDADTQYF.

J is TRBJ2-3 and V is TRBV7-9; D may match TRBD1 or TRBD2 (5 bases each). Germline CDR1 is SEHNR and CDR2 is FQNEAQ (reference sequence). Trimming removed 4 bases from V and 5 bases from J, with 19 bases in between. The CDR3 has 16 amino acids. This chain's CDR3 is CASSSPSGRRVDTQYF. CDR3 DNA sequence: TGTGCCAGCAGCTCGCCCTCGGGGCGGCGGGTAGATACGCAGTATTTT. Complete variable domain (other parts from reference TRBV7-9 and TRBJ2-3): DTGVSQNPRHKITKRGQNVTFRCDPISEHNRLYWYRQTLGQGPEFLTYFQNEAQLEKSRLLSDRFSAERPKGSFSTLEIQRTEQGDSAMYLCASSSPSGRRVDTQYFGPGTRLTVL.

The chain has TRBV5-1 and TRBJ2-7, with D unclear. This CDR3 is 15 amino acids long. CDR1 is SGHRS, CDR2 YFSETQ, per germline. Trimming cost V 3 bases and J 0 bases, with 13 bases left between them. The CDR3 reads CASSSTLGTSYEQYF. The CDR3 DNA is TGCGCCAGCAGCTCAACCCTTGGTACCTCCTACGAGCAGTACTTC.

The genes are TRBV28 and TRBJ2-6, with D possibly TRBD2 on 6 matching bases. Germline V gives CDR1 MDHEN, CDR2 SYDVKM. The CDR3 has 15 amino acids. The V and J ends lost 6 bases and 2 bases respectively, with 11 bases between them. The chain's CDR3 is CASRPSGAGANVLTF. Written as DNA, the CDR3 is TGTGCCAGCAGACCCTCGGGGGCTGGGGCCAACGTCCTGACTTTC. The complete variable domain, with remaining parts taken from reference TRBV28 and TRBJ2-6, reads DVKVTQSSRYLVKRTGEKVFLECVQDMDHENMFWYRQDPGLGLRLIYFSYDVKMKEKGDIPEGYSVSREKKERFSLILESASTNQTSMYLCASRPSGAGANVLTFGAGSRLTVL.

V usage is TRBV27 and J usage is TRBJ2-2; 7 bases align to TRBD2. J gave up 5 bases and V 2 bases, and 5 bases lay outside the gene matches. Germline loops: CDR1 MNHEY, CDR2 SMNVEV (reference sequence). This CDR3 has 15 amino acids. DNA for the CDR3: TGTGCCAGCAGTTTAGGGGGGGAACCAACCGGGGAGCTGTTTTTT. It encodes CASSLGGEPTGELFF.

The genes are TRBV6-1 and TRBJ2-2, with D perhaps TRBD2 (6 bases). CDR1 and CDR2 (germline): MNHNS, SASEGT. V lost 5 bases and J 4 bases, leaving 20 bases between the germline ends. The CDR3 is 17 residues long. DNA for the CDR3: TGTGCCAGCAGTCGCCCCGCTTCAGCGGGCCTCACCGGGGAGCTGTTTTTT. Translation gives CASSRPASAGLTGELFF.

This chain uses TRBV6-1 with TRBJ2-7; the D gene is possibly TRBD1 (5 bases). Germline V CDR1 and CDR2: MNHNS, SASEGT. The ends were cut back, 7 bases at V and 4 bases at J, with 17 bases in the middle. The CDR3 runs 14 residues. The CDR3 DNA follows: TGTGCCAGCACCCCTAGGGGAAGGGGTTACGAGCAGTACTTC. Amino acids: CASTPRGRGYEQYF.

This clonotype was picked up a small number of times. The chain has TRBV13 and TRBJ2-7, with D perhaps TRBD2 (5 bases). This CDR3 has 14 amino acids. V was trimmed by 5 bases and J by 5 bases, leaving 16 bases between them. Germline V gene data show CDR1 as PRHDT and CDR2 as FYEKMQ (reference sequence). The CDR3 sequence is CASSHRRGVHEQYF. The CDR3 DNA reads as TGTGCCAGCAGCCACCGACGGGGTGTGCACGAGCAGTACTTC.

The chain recombines TRBV5-1 with TRBJ2-1; 10 bases line up with TRBD2. The CDR3 sequence is 15 residues long. The V gene end was trimmed by 4 bases and the J gene end by 9 bases; junction bases not matched to a gene: 10. From germline, CDR1 is SGHRS and CDR2 YFSETQ. CDR3 coding DNA: TGCGCCAGCAGCGGAACCGGGACTAGCGTAGGTGAGCAGTTCTTC. Translated, it gives CASSGTGTSVGEQFF.

This chain connects TRBV4-1 to TRBJ2-5; D is unresolved. Germline loops: CDR1 MGHRA, CDR2 YSYEKL. This CDR3 has 18 amino acids. V shed 0 bases and J shed 1 base, with 18 bases lying between them. The CDR3 DNA follows: TGCGCCAGCAGCCAAGATGGAAACATGGGCCCATCCCAAGAGACCCAGTACTTC. Protein product: CASSQDGNMGPSQETQYF.

The chain links TRBV12-3 or TRBV12-4 to TRBJ2-1, with D tentatively TRBD1 or TRBD2 (5 bases each). Trimming took off 8 bases at V and 1 base at J, with 18 bases between the two ends. This CDR3 spans 16 amino acids. CDR3 amino acids: CASLRWGRGSYNEQFF. The CDR3 nucleotides are TGTGCCAGCCTCCGGTGGGGGAGAGGTTCCTACAATGAGCAGTTCTTC.

The table lists this clonotype with many counts. V gene TRBV10-3 combines with J gene TRBJ2-3; no reliable D call. This CDR3 comprises 12 residues. V was clipped by 7 bases and J by 2 bases, with 7 bases between them. CDR1 ENHRY and CDR2 SYGVKD come from the germline V gene. This chain's CDR3 is CAITGNTDTQYF. As DNA, the CDR3 is TGTGCCATCACGGGCAACACAGATACGCAGTATTTT.

This chain connects TRBV7-3 to TRBJ2-1; 9 bases fit TRBD1. The CDR3 loop spans 15 amino acids. Germline CDR1 SGHTA, CDR2 FQGTGA. The V and J ends lost 5 bases and 7 bases, in that order; junction bases with no gene match: 9. The CDR3 spells CASSPTGTGSNEQFF. The CDR3 DNA reads TGTGCCAGCAGCCCCACCGGGACAGGGTCAAATGAGCAGTTCTTC.

CDR3: CASSWEGGFGQPQHF. The CDR3 coding sequence is TGTGCCAGCAGTTGGGAGGGGGGGTTCGGTCAGCCCCAGCATTTT. J is TRBJ1-5 and V is TRBV28; a possible D gene is TRBD1 (6 bases). V was shortened by 4 bases and J by 6 bases, with 16 bases between the two germline ends. The CDR3 totals 15 residues. Germline CDR1 and CDR2: MDHEN and SYDVKM. The whole variable domain, filled in from reference TRBV28 and TRBJ1-5, reads DVKVTQSSRYLVKRTGEKVFLECVQDMDHENMFWYRQDPGLGLRLIYFSYDVKMKEKGDIPEGYSVSREKKERFSLILESASTNQTSMYLCASSWEGGFGQPQHFGDGTRLSIL.

This clonotype was seen a few times. The chain joins TRBV5-1 to TRBJ2-2; the D is unclear. The CDR3 runs 15 residues. Trimming took off 4 bases at V and 3 bases at J, with 13 bases between the two ends. In germline, CDR1 is SGHRS, CDR2 YFSETQ. For the CDR3, the DNA is TGCGCCAGCAGCCTTGACCGCCCAGACACCGGGGAGCTGTTTTTT. It is translated as CASSLDRPDTGELFF. The full variable domain, its missing parts supplied by reference TRBV5-1 and TRBJ2-2, is KAGVTQTPRYLIKTRGQQVTLSCSPISGHRSVSWYQQTPGQGLQFLFEYFSETQRNKGNFPGRFSGRQFSNSRSEMNVSTLELGDSALYLCASSLDRPDTGELFFGEGSRLTVL.

CDR3 sequence: CASSFGNTIYF. The DNA for the CDR3 is TGTGCCAGCAGCTTTGGAAACACCATATATTTT. V is TRBV11-3 and J is TRBJ1-3; D remains unclear. Per the germline V gene, CDR1 is SGHNT and CDR2 is YENEEA. With 3 bases removed from V and 3 bases from J, the gap between germline ends came to 0 bases. CDR3 size: 11 residues.

This chain connects TRBV5-6 to TRBJ2-5; TRBD1 aligns across 9 bases. Germline lookup yields CDR1 SGHDT and CDR2 YYEEEE. This CDR3 comprises 14 residues. Trimming took 5 bases from V and 1 from J; bases not matched to a gene: 3. The CDR3 is CASSMDRGQETQYF. CDR3 sequence (DNA): TGTGCCAGCAGTATGGACAGGGGCCAAGAGACCCAGTACTTC. The whole variable domain, filled in from reference TRBV5-6 and TRBJ2-5, reads DAGVTQSPTHLIKTRGQQVTLRCSPKSGHDTVSWYQQALGQGPQFIFQYYEEEERQRGNFPDRFSGHQFPNYSSELNVNALLLGDSALYLCASSMDRGQETQYFGPGTRLLVL.

This chain links TRBV29-1 with TRBJ1-2; 8 positions agree with TRBD1. Germline CDR1 SQVTM, CDR2 ANQGSEA. V lost 2 bases to trimming and J lost 4 bases; unmatched junction nucleotides: 3. CDR3 length: 13 amino acids. The CDR3 spells CSVEPGQAYGYTF. For the CDR3, the DNA is TGCAGCGTTGAACCGGGACAGGCCTATGGCTACACCTTC.

The chain combines TRBV24-1 with TRBJ2-1; D is possibly TRBD1 (5 bases). Trimming removed 0 bases at V and 6 bases at J, with 11 bases between. Germline lookup yields CDR1 KGHDR and CDR2 SFDVKD. The CDR3 length is 15 residues. Here the CDR3 DNA reads TGTGCCACCAGTGATTTGCAGGGTTCTAGCAATGAGCAGTTCTTC. Protein: CATSDLQGSSNEQFF.